This TCR beta chain was identified during a study of technical replicates of blood from a handful of donors. Using immunoSEQ multiplex PCR, the repertoire was profiled, and TCRdb retains in-frame clones only, with some absent. The table has about 83,000 clones, roughly 94% seen once. After removal of 3 bases from V and 6 bases from J, the junction contained 4 bases not matched to a gene. Germline V gene sequence: CDR1 SNHLY, CDR2 FYNNEI. The length of the CDR3 is 15 residues. The rearrangement uses TRBV2 and TRBJ2-2, with 10 bases that match TRBD2. The TCR was taken from a human donor in good health. Specimen: T cells isolated from PBMCs. The DNA for the CDR3 is TGTGCCAGCAGTGAGCTTCTAGCGGGAGCCGGGGAGCTGTTTTTT. Translation: CASSELLAGAGELFF. Full variable domain (outside the CDR3, taken from reference TRBV2 and TRBJ2-2): EPEVTQTPSHQVTQMGQEVILRCVPISNHLYFYWYRQILGQKVEFLVSFYNNEISEKSEIFDDQFSVERPDGSNFTLKIRSTKLEDSAMYFCASSELLAGAGELFFGEGSRLTVL.